Reported below is one TCR beta chain. V was cut by 0 bases and J by 0 bases, with 9 bases left in between. Germline V gene data show CDR1 as KGHSH and CDR2 as LQKENI. The CDR3 contains 16 residues. This sample is part of a study of cytomegalovirus exposure and HLA in healthy donors. PCR was performed using 60 Vbeta and 13 Jbeta primers. Libraries were prepared by immunoSEQ multiplex PCR; TCRdb keeps only in-frame clonotypes and omits some of them. The top ten clones hold about 30% of a sample with about 120,000 clones, around 74% of them seen once. Sequenced sample: PBMCs. This sequence originates from a man in his sixties in good health and CMV-seropositive. This sequence joins TRBV18 and TRBJ1-3, with TRBD1 as a possible D gene (5 bases). The CDR3 nucleotides read TGTGCCAGCTCACCACCGGGGCAGGGCTCTGGAAACACCATATATTTT. It yields the protein CASSPPGQGSGNTIYF. Full variable domain (missing parts from reference TRBV18 and TRBJ1-3): NAGVMQNPRHLVRRRGQEARLRCSPMKGHSHVYWYRQLPEEGLKFMVYLQKENIIDESGMPKERFSAEFPKEGPSILRIQQVVRGDSAAYFCASSPPGQGSGNTIYFGEGSWLTVV.